The 21 T cell receptor beta chains in this list originate from one sample, sequenced in a study of T cell responses to AZD1222 COVID-19 vaccine. Repertoires were generated with immunoSEQ multiplex PCR, while TCRdb's copy carries only in-frame clones and drops some. The table lists about 150,000 clones, 93% of them singletons. The specimen comprised peripheral blood, sampled on day 0 of AZD1222 vaccination. The receptor set was obtained from an adult in good health.

The V call is TRBV6-5, the J call TRBJ1-6; D not resolved. Trimming took 4 bases from V and 1 from J, leaving 8 bases between them. This CDR3 comprises 15 residues. Germline values: CDR1 MNHEY, CDR2 SVGAGI. CDR3 amino acids: CASSSWESYNSPLHF. Here the CDR3 DNA reads TGTGCCAGCAGTTCATGGGAATCCTATAATTCACCCCTCCACTTT.

The CDR3: CASSVAPTAGAGEQFF. The CDR3 DNA reads as TGTGCCAGCAGCGTAGCACCTACGGCCGGGGCGGGTGAGCAGTTCTTC. V gene TRBV9 combines with J gene TRBJ2-1, with D perhaps being TRBD1 or TRBD2 (5 bases each). The CDR3 has 16 residues. V gave up 0 bases and J gave up 9 bases, with 19 bases separating them. Germline V CDR1 and CDR2: SGDLS, YYNGEE. Based on the CDR3 plus reference TRBV9 and TRBJ2-1, the full variable domain is DSGVTQTPKHLITATGQRVTLRCSPRSGDLSVYWYQQSLDQGLQFLIQYYNGEERAKGNILERFSAQQFPDLHSELNLSSLELGDSALYFCASSVAPTAGAGEQFFGPGTRLTVL.

The V and J genes are TRBV11-1 and TRBJ2-1; 11 nucleotides align to TRBD2. Germline CDR1 is SGHAT and CDR2 is FQDESV (reference sequence). The CDR3 loop spans 15 amino acids. Losses at the gene ends were 5 bases for V and 7 bases for J; bases not matched to a gene: 7. DNA of the CDR3: TGTGCCAGCAGCAGTAGCGGGAGGGCTATAAATGAGCAGTTCTTC. This sequence encodes CASSSSGRAINEQFF.

The chain employs TRBV6-5 and TRBJ2-3; 7 nucleotides align to TRBD1. Germline V lookup: CDR1 MNHEY, CDR2 SVGAGI. The CDR3 extends over 16 amino acids. J lost 9 bases, V lost 0 bases, and 12 bases had no gene match. The CDR3 DNA follows: TGTGCCAGCAGTTACTCGTTGGTAGGGGGCGGAGGAACGCAGTATTTT. Its translation is CASSYSLVGGGGTQYF.

The chain has TRBV28 and TRBJ1-6; a possible D gene is TRBD1 (5 bases). Per the germline V gene, CDR1 is MDHEN and CDR2 is SYDVKM. V dropped 1 base and J dropped 7 bases, with 14 bases sitting between them. This CDR3 is 16 amino acids long. The chain's CDR3 is CASSLLGRARNSPLHF. CDR3 nucleotides: TGTGCCAGCAGTTTATTGGGCAGGGCTAGAAATTCACCCCTCCACTTT.

The rearrangement joins TRBV18 to TRBJ2-7; perhaps TRBD1 as D (6 bases). Between the trimmed V and J ends, which lost 2 bases and 5 bases, there was a span of 10 bases. Germline-derived CDR1 and CDR2 are KGHSH and LQKENI. The CDR3 covers 13 residues. This CDR3 reads CASSPRRTDEQYF. The CDR3 DNA is TGTGCCAGCTCACCAAGGAGGACAGACGAGCAGTACTTC.

The CDR3: CASSFSPTEQGDNSPLHF. CDR3 nucleotide sequence: TGTGCCAGCAGCTTTAGCCCAACCGAGCAGGGGGATAATTCACCCCTCCACTTT. The chain joins TRBV9 to TRBJ1-6; 7 nucleotides match TRBD1. The CDR3 has 18 residues. CDR1 and CDR2 from the germline V gene are SGDLS and YYNGEE. V lost 4 bases and J lost 5; bases outside the gene matches: 15. Drawing the rest from reference TRBV9 and TRBJ1-6, the complete variable domain is DSGVTQTPKHLITATGQRVTLRCSPRSGDLSVYWYQQSLDQGLQFLIQYYNGEERAKGNILERFSAQQFPDLHSELNLSSLELGDSALYFCASSFSPTEQGDNSPLHFGNGTRLTVT.

The chain is built from TRBV7-2 and TRBJ1-5, with 7 nucleotides matching TRBD1. Germline V gene lookup returns CDR1 SGHTA and CDR2 FQGNSA. V dropped 0 bases and J dropped 6; count of bases not matched to a gene: 5. This CDR3 region has 15 residues. The CDR3 DNA reads TGTGCCAGCAGCTTAGCAGGGGGCGTCGGTCAGCCCCAGCATTTT. Encoded protein: CASSLAGGVGQPQHF. Variable domain in full (rest from reference TRBV7-2 and TRBJ1-5): GAGVSQSPSNKVTEKGKDVELRCDPISGHTALYWYRQSLGQGLEFLIYFQGNSAPDKSGLPSDRFSAERTGGSVSTLTIQRTQQEDSAVYLCASSLAGGVGQPQHFGDGTRLSIL.

The chain employs TRBV18 and TRBJ2-7; either TRBD1 or TRBD2 may supply D (6 bases each). V gave up 0 bases and J gave up 2 bases, with 14 bases separating them. Germline CDR1 reads KGHSH; CDR2 reads LQKENI. The CDR3 has 16 amino acids. The CDR3 here is CASSPPELRDTYEQYF. The CDR3 DNA sequence: TGTGCCAGCTCACCACCGGAGCTGCGGGACACCTACGAGCAGTACTTC.

This clone was counted a single time. This chain uses TRBV29-1 with TRBJ2-1; weak D call: TRBD1 (5 bases). The germline CDR1 and CDR2 sequences are SQVTM and ANQGSEA. CDR3 length: 11 residues. V was cut by 2 bases and J by 10 bases, with 9 bases left in between. DNA for the CDR3: TGCAGCGTTGAACGCCAGGGCGAGCAGTTCTTC. Translated, it gives CSVERQGEQFF.

The chain employs TRBV20-1 and TRBJ1-1; D remains unclear. The CDR3 has 12 amino acids. Deletions cut 3 bases from V and 3 bases from J, with 8 bases between. Germline values: CDR1 DFQATT, CDR2 SNEGSKA (reference sequence). The CDR3 spells CSASRSDTEAFF. In DNA, the CDR3 is TGCAGTGCTAGTCGGTCGGACACTGAAGCTTTCTTT.

This chain links TRBV12-3 or TRBV12-4 with TRBJ1-2; D unclear. This CDR3 has 11 amino acids. Trimming took off 6 bases at V and 6 bases at J, with 8 bases between the two ends. CDR3 region: CASRTSDGYTF. The CDR3 region has the DNA TGTGCCAGCAGAACCTCCGATGGCTACACCTTC.

As for this clone: Germline is not matched at one junction end, which may reflect a read error. The gene calls are TRBV7-7 and TRBJ2-1; the match to TRBD2 covers 9 bases. The germline CDR1 and CDR2 sequences are SSHAT and FNYEAQ (reference sequence). The CDR3 loop spans 14 amino acids. CDR3 bases: TGTGCTAGCAGCAGTTCTAGCGGGACGGGGGAGCAGTTCTTC. It translates to CASSSSSGTGEQFF. Based on the CDR3 plus reference TRBV7-7 and TRBJ2-1, the full variable domain is GAGVSQSPRYKVTKRGQDVTLRCDPISSHATLYWYQQALGQGPEFLTYFNYEAQPDKSGLPSDRFSAERPEGSISTLTIQRTEQRDSAMYRCASSSSSGTGEQFFGPGTRLTVL.

The chain joins TRBV23-1 to TRBJ1-2, with 9 bases matching TRBD1. TRBV23-1 is given ORF status, its function remaining uncertain. The CDR3 covers 16 residues. V shed 6 bases, J shed 0 bases, and the junction held 8 bases outside the gene matches. CDR3 bases: TGCGCCAGCAGAACAGGGACAGGGCGGGCTAACTATGGCTACACCTTC. It specifies CASRTGTGRANYGYTF.

The V call is TRBV4-1, the J call TRBJ1-5; TRBD1 agrees at 9 bases. Germline V gene lookup returns CDR1 MGHRA and CDR2 YSYEKL. The J segment lost 0 bases and the V segment lost 5 bases, leaving 5 bases of the junction unmatched. The CDR3 is made up of 16 amino acids. CDR3: CASSVGTGNSNQPQHF. The CDR3 DNA reads as TGCGCCAGCAGCGTAGGGACAGGGAATAGCAATCAGCCCCAGCATTTT.

The chain recombines TRBV6-6 with TRBJ1-1; D is undetermined. The CDR3 totals 15 residues. V lost 0 bases and J 0 bases, leaving 8 bases between the germline ends. CDR1 and CDR2 from the germline V gene are MNHNY and SVGAGI (reference sequence). CDR3: CASSYSRTVNTEAFF. In DNA form, the CDR3 reads TGTGCCAGCAGTTACTCGAGGACGGTGAACACTGAAGCTTTCTTT.

The gene calls are TRBV6-5 and TRBJ2-1; D may correspond to TRBD1 or TRBD2 (6 bases each). Trimming removed 7 bases from V and 5 bases from J, with 15 bases in between. The CDR3 has 14 amino acids. Germline values: CDR1 MNHEY, CDR2 SVGAGI. The DNA of the CDR3 is TGTGCCAGCACCACTTTGGGGGGCCACAATGAGCAGTTCTTC. Translation gives CASTTLGGHNEQFF.

The chain couples TRBV11-3 to TRBJ2-3, with D possibly TRBD2 on 7 matching bases. The germline V and J ends were trimmed by 3 bases and 4 bases, with 11 bases remaining between them. From germline, CDR1 is SGHNT and CDR2 YENEEA. The length of the CDR3 is 14 residues. The CDR3 region is CASSFGGPADTQYF. The CDR3 DNA follows: TGTGCCAGCAGCTTCGGGGGGCCGGCAGATACGCAGTATTTT.

The chain has TRBV5-5 and TRBJ1-6; TRBD1 matches 7 bases. Trimming at V came to 5 bases and at J to 6 bases, leaving 8 bases not matched to a gene. CDR3 size: 15 residues. Germline CDR1 is SGHKS and CDR2 is YYEKEE (reference sequence). The CDR3 loop reads CASRERGGLNSPLHF. DNA of the CDR3: TGTGCCAGCAGAGAGAGAGGGGGCCTTAATTCACCCCTCCACTTT. Together with reference TRBV5-5 and TRBJ1-6, the CDR3 gives the full variable domain: DAGVTQSPTHLIKTRGQQVTLRCSPISGHKSVSWYQQVLGQGPQFIFQYYEKEERGRGNFPDRFSARQFPNYSSELNVNALLLGDSALYLCASRERGGLNSPLHFGNGTRLTVT.

This chain joins TRBV24-1 and TRBJ2-2, with TRBD1 identical over 11 bases. Germline V gene data show CDR1 as KGHDR and CDR2 as SFDVKD. Losses at the gene ends were 5 bases for V and 4 bases for J; bases not matched to a gene: 5. The CDR3 covers 16 residues. CDR3 loop: CATSGRDRGSTGELFF. The CDR3 nucleotides read TGTGCCACCAGTGGCCGGGACAGGGGGAGCACCGGGGAGCTGTTTTTT.

Only one count was recorded for this clone. This chain links TRBV15 with TRBJ1-3; the D gene is possibly TRBD1 (6 bases). The V end lost 0 bases, the J end lost 2 bases, and 20 bases lay between the germline ends. This CDR3 has 19 amino acids. The germline gives CDR1 LNHNV, CDR2 YYDKDF (reference sequence). This chain's CDR3 is CATSRDRGTGWGPGNTIYF. The CDR3 DNA is TGTGCCACCAGCAGAGATAGGGGGACGGGGTGGGGACCTGGAAACACCATATATTTT.